This TCR beta chain comes out of a study of blood T cell repertoires in COVID-19. Measured with immunoSEQ multiplex PCR; TCRdb has only the in-frame clones, and not every one. The sample contains approximately 44,000 clones, 80% to 90% of which appear only once. The receptor was derived from a woman aged 40 to 50 with acute or convalescent COVID-19. Material for sequencing was peripheral blood.

For the CDR3, the DNA is TGTGCCAGCAGCTTCGACGGGATCAATCAGCCCCAGCATTTT. Translation: CASSFDGINQPQHF. The chain joins TRBV7-8 to TRBJ1-5; no clear D. Trimming pared 3 bases from V and 3 bases from J, leaving 9 bases between. The CDR3 is 14 amino acids. CDR1 and CDR2 from the germline V gene are SGHVS and FQNEAQ.